A single T cell receptor beta chain is shown here with its context. The data originate from a study of blood T cells in healthy people across ages. Then a second PCR, running about 7 to 11 cycles, was carried out with a sample-barcoded 5' primer and a J-beta primer mix. TCRdb reanalysed the 5' RACE reads using MiXCR and keeps one entry per CDR3 protein. Counted here are about 1.4 million distinct CDR3 sequences, roughly 59% occurring once; the ten biggest clones make up 6.5% to 8.5%. This CDR3 has 16 residues. Germline V gives CDR1 SEHNR, CDR2 FQNEAQ (reference sequence). Every donor gave about 9 milliliters of peripheral blood. Total RNA, at least 6 micrograms per sample, came from PBMCs.

The chain couples TRBV7-9 to TRBJ2-4; tentatively, D is TRBD1 (5 bases). The J call may be in error: the DNA end matches TRBJ2-7 better. The sequencing input was blood. The sequence was obtained from a man aged 18 to 30 in good health. CDR3 loop: CASSPCRRQFHYEQYF. Here the CDR3 DNA reads TGTGCCAGCAGCCCATGCAGAAGACAGTTTCACTACGAGCAGTACTTC.